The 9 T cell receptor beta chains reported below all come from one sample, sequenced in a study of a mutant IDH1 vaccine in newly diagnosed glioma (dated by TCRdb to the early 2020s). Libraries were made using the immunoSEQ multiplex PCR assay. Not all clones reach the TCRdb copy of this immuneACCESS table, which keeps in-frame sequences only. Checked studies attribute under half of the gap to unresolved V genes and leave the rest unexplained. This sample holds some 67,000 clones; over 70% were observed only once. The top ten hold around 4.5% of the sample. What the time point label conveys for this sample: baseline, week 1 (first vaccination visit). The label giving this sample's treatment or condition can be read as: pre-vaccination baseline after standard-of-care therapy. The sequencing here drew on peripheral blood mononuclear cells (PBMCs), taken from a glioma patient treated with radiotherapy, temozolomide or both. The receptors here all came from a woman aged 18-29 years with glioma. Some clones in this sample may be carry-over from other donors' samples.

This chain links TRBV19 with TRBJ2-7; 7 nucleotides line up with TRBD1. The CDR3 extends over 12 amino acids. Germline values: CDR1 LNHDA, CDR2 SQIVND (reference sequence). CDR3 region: CASTGNPHEQYF. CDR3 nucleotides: TGTGCTTCGACAGGGAACCCCCACGAGCAGTACTTC.

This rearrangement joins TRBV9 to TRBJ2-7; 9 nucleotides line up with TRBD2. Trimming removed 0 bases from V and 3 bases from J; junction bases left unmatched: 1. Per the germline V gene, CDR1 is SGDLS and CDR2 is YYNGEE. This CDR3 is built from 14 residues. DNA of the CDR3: TGTGCCAGCAGCGTAGGCGGGGGGGGCTACGAGCAGTACTTC. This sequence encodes CASSVGGGGYEQYF. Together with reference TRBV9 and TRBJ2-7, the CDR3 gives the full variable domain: DSGVTQTPKHLITATGQRVTLRCSPRSGDLSVYWYQQSLDQGLQFLIQYYNGEERAKGNILERFSAQQFPDLHSELNLSSLELGDSALYFCASSVGGGGYEQYFGPGTRLTVT.

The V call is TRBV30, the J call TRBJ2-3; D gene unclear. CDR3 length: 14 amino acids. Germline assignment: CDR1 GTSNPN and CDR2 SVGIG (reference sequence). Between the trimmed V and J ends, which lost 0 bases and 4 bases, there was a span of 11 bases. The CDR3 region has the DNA TGTGCCTGGAGTGTACAAGGGTTTTCAGATACGCAGTATTTT. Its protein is CAWSVQGFSDTQYF.

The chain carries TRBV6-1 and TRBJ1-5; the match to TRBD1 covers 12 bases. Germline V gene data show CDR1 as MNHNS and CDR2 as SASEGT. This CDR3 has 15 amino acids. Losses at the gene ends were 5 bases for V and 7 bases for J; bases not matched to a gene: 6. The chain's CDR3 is CASSPGQGATQPQHF. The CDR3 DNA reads TGTGCCAGCAGTCCGGGACAGGGGGCAACACAGCCCCAGCATTTT.

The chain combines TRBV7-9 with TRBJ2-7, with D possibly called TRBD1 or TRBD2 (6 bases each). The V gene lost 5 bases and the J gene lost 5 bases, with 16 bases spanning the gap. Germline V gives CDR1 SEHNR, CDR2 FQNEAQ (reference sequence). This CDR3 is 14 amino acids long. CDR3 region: CASSRGPGAHEQYF. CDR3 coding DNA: TGTGCCAGCAGCCGGGGTCCGGGGGCCCACGAGCAGTACTTC.

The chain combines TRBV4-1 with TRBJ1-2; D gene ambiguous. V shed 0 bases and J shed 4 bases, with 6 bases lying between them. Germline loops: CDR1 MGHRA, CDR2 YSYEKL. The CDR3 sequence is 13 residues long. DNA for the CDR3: TGCGCCAGCAGCCAAGACACCTTCTATGGCTACACCTTC. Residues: CASSQDTFYGYTF.

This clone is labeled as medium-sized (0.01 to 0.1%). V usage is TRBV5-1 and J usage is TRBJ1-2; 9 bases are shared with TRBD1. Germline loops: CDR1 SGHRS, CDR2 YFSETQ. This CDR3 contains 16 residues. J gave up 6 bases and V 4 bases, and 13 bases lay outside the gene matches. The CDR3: CASSPRPGQGIDGYTF. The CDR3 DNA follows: TGCGCCAGCAGCCCTCGACCGGGACAGGGAATAGATGGCTACACCTTC.

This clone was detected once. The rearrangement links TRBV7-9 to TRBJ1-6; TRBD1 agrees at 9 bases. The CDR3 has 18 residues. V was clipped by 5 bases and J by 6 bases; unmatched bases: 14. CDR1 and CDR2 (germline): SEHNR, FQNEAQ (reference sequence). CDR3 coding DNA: TGTGCCAGCAGCCCGGGACAGGGAGGGGATAGTCGTAATTCACCCCTCCACTTT. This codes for CASSPGQGGDSRNSPLHF.

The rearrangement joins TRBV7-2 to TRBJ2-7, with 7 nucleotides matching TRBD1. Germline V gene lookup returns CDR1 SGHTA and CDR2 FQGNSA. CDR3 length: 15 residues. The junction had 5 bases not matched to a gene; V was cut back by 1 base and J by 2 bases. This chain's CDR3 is CASSLGPGTAYEQYF. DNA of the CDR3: TGTGCCAGCAGCTTAGGCCCCGGGACAGCCTACGAGCAGTACTTC.